This is a list of T cell receptor beta chains from one sample in a study of blood T cell repertoires in COVID-19. Here immunoSEQ multiplex PCR was the method, and the copy in TCRdb shows in-frame clones only, minus some. Found here are tens of thousands of clones, more than 75% of them singletons; the top ten hold approximately 14%. Sequencing input: peripheral blood. The receptors were gathered from an elderly woman with acute or convalescent COVID-19. The CDR3 runs from the conserved cysteine through the conserved F or W. A D gene is named only where the DNA matches it firmly. Where a row states a size, it is once, few, many or the class of an expanded clone; other rows omit it.

j_call: TRBJ1-5
v_call: TRBV27
d_call: TRBD1
clone_size: .
cdr3_aa: CASSLGRGRNQPQHF
cdr3_nt: TGTGCCAGCAGTTTAGGTAGGGGGCGGAATCAGCCCCAGCATTTT

j_call: TRBJ1-1
v_call: TRBV7-9
d_call: .
clone_size: .
cdr3_aa: CASGGVNTEAFF
cdr3_nt: TGTGCCAGCGGGGGGGTGAACACTGAAGCTTTCTTT

j_call: TRBJ2-7
v_call: TRBV6-5
d_call: .
clone_size: .
cdr3_aa: CASSTGVSWYEQYF
cdr3_nt: TGTGCCAGCAGTACGGGGGTTAGTTGGTACGAGCAGTACTTC

j_call: TRBJ2-3
v_call: TRBV11-3
d_call: TRBD2
clone_size: .
cdr3_aa: CASSSILAGDTDTQYF
cdr3_nt: TGTGCCAGCAGCTCCATCCTAGCGGGAGACACAGATACGCAGTATTTT

j_call: TRBJ1-5
v_call: TRBV4-2
d_call: .
clone_size: few
cdr3_aa: CASSQDSGNQPQHF
cdr3_nt: TGTGCCAGCAGCCAAGATTCGGGCAATCAGCCCCAGCATTTT

j_call: TRBJ1-4
v_call: TRBV28
d_call: .
clone_size: .
cdr3_aa: CASSFGEKLFF
cdr3_nt: TGTGCCAGCAGTTTCGGTGAAAAACTGTTTTTT

j_call: TRBJ1-5
v_call: TRBV27
d_call: .
clone_size: .
cdr3_aa: CASSLSGGWANQPQHF
cdr3_nt: TGTGCCAGCAGTTTATCGGGCGGGTGGGCCAATCAGCCCCAGCATTTT

j_call: TRBJ2-3
v_call: TRBV27
d_call: TRBD1
clone_size: .
cdr3_aa: CASMLRTGMMISTDTQYF
cdr3_nt: TGTGCCAGCATGCTGCGGACAGGGATGATGATTAGCACAGATACGCAGTATTTT

j_call: TRBJ2-5
v_call: TRBV27
d_call: .
clone_size: .
cdr3_aa: CASSLFRGGRQETQYF
cdr3_nt: TGTGCCAGCAGTTTATTTAGAGGGGGTCGTCAAGAGACCCAGTACTTC

j_call: TRBJ2-5
v_call: TRBV30
d_call: TRBD2
clone_size: .
cdr3_aa: CAWSVLAGGSQYF
cdr3_nt: TGTGCCTGGAGTGTCCTAGCGGGAGGATCCCAGTACTTC

j_call: TRBJ1-1
v_call: TRBV30
d_call: .
clone_size: .
cdr3_aa: CAWSRGGLRTEAFF
cdr3_nt: TGTGCCTGGAGTCGGGGGGGGCTAAGGACTGAAGCTTTCTTT

j_call: TRBJ2-2
v_call: TRBV19
d_call: TRBD1
clone_size: .
cdr3_aa: CASSPGTVTGELFF
cdr3_nt: TGTGCCAGTAGTCCCGGGACAGTCACCGGGGAGCTGTTTTTT

j_call: TRBJ1-2
v_call: TRBV12-3/TRBV12-4
d_call: .
clone_size: .
cdr3_aa: CASNVFGVGYTF
cdr3_nt: TGTGCCAGCAATGTGTTCGGAGTTGGCTACACCTTC

j_call: TRBJ1-1
v_call: TRBV2
d_call: .
clone_size: .
cdr3_aa: CASSSIDREAFF
cdr3_nt: TGTGCCAGCAGTTCTATTGACAGAGAAGCTTTCTTT

j_call: TRBJ2-4
v_call: TRBV24-1
d_call: TRBD1
clone_size: .
cdr3_aa: CATSDWGGQGVYF
cdr3_nt: TGTGCCACCAGTGATTGGGGGGGACAGGGCGTTTACTTC

j_call: TRBJ2-7
v_call: TRBV19
d_call: TRBD1
clone_size: .
cdr3_aa: CASNPTGWAQSYEQYF
cdr3_nt: TGTGCCAGTAATCCGACAGGGTGGGCCCAATCCTACGAGCAGTACTTC

j_call: TRBJ2-5
v_call: TRBV5-1
d_call: .
clone_size: .
cdr3_aa: CASSLGQGGTQYF
cdr3_nt: TGCGCCAGCAGCTTGGGGCAGGGTGGGACCCAGTACTTC

j_call: TRBJ1-2
v_call: TRBV19
d_call: TRBD1
clone_size: .
cdr3_aa: CASSPGTGDAGGYTF
cdr3_nt: TGTGCCAGTAGTCCCGGGACAGGGGACGCGGGAGGCTACACCTTC

j_call: TRBJ2-1
v_call: TRBV10-1
d_call: TRBD2
clone_size: few
cdr3_aa: CATAGTYGGEQFF
cdr3_nt: TGCGCCACAGCGGGAACCTATGGGGGTGAGCAGTTCTTC

j_call: TRBJ1-3
v_call: TRBV4-3
d_call: .
clone_size: .
cdr3_aa: CASSQDLTGQSGNTIYF
cdr3_nt: TGCGCCAGCAGCCAAGATCTAACAGGGCAAAGTGGAAACACCATATATTTT

j_call: TRBJ2-3
v_call: TRBV2
d_call: TRBD2
clone_size: .
cdr3_aa: CASRVLAIITDTQYF
cdr3_nt: TGTGCCAGCAGGGTACTAGCGATTATCACAGATACGCAGTATTTT

j_call: TRBJ1-6
v_call: TRBV7-2
d_call: .
clone_size: .
cdr3_aa: CASSLVAATANSPLHF
cdr3_nt: TGTGCCAGCAGCTTAGTAGCGGCGACGGCAAATTCACCCCTCCACTTT

j_call: TRBJ2-5
v_call: TRBV7-2
d_call: TRBD2
clone_size: .
cdr3_aa: CASSDGLAGVGETQYF
cdr3_nt: TGTGCCAGCAGCGACGGACTAGCGGGCGTAGGGGAGACCCAGTACTTC

j_call: TRBJ2-7
v_call: TRBV11-3
d_call: TRBD1
clone_size: many
cdr3_aa: CASSPRTGGGEQYF
cdr3_nt: TGTGCCAGCAGCCCCCGGACAGGGGGAGGCGAGCAGTACTTC

j_call: TRBJ1-1
v_call: TRBV2
d_call: TRBD1
clone_size: few
cdr3_aa: CASSRGQIYTEAFF
cdr3_nt: TGTGCCAGCAGTCGGGGACAGATATACACTGAAGCTTTCTTT

j_call: TRBJ2-7
v_call: TRBV5-6
d_call: TRBD1
clone_size: .
cdr3_aa: CASSVRDSTYEQYF
cdr3_nt: TGTGCCAGCAGCGTCCGGGACAGCACTTACGAGCAGTACTTC

j_call: TRBJ2-2
v_call: TRBV27
d_call: .
clone_size: .
cdr3_aa: CASSLYDSNTGELFF
cdr3_nt: TGTGCCAGCAGTTTATATGACAGCAACACCGGGGAGCTGTTTTTT

j_call: TRBJ2-3
v_call: TRBV7-9
d_call: TRBD2
clone_size: .
cdr3_aa: CASSELAGVTDTQYF
cdr3_nt: TGTGCCAGCAGCGAACTAGCGGGAGTCACAGATACGCAGTATTTT

j_call: TRBJ2-2
v_call: TRBV5-1
d_call: TRBD1
clone_size: .
cdr3_aa: CASSWTGLTGELFF
cdr3_nt: TGCGCCAGCAGCTGGACAGGGCTGACCGGGGAGCTGTTTTTT

j_call: TRBJ2-2
v_call: TRBV7-2
d_call: .
clone_size: .
cdr3_aa: CASSLASTAGELFF
cdr3_nt: TGTGCCAGCAGCTTAGCGAGCACAGCCGGGGAGCTGTTTTTT